These 5 T cell receptor beta chains were sequenced from one sample in a study of Graves' ophthalmopathy and Graves' hyperthyroidism. Amplification of the TCR beta CDR3 regions used RNA transcripts (as template). HTBI primers were employed in first-round RT-PCR, then a second-round multiplex PCR followed. Each CDR3 protein gets one entry after TCRdb re-called the multiplex PCR reads with MiXCR. The sample lists about 380,000 distinct CDR3 sequences, roughly 15% seen once, with approximately 7% in the top ten. The sample was peripheral blood. These receptor sequences come from a woman aged 18-29 years with stable Graves' hyperthyroidism.

This clonotype has only a few counts. A much larger clone differs from this one at a single base, so this may be a read error. The chain joins TRBV6-1 to TRBJ2-5; D unclear. Germline CDR1 and CDR2: MNHNS and SASEGT. There are 15 residues in the CDR3. CDR3 in amino acids: CATYSRRDSQEIQYF. CDR3 nucleotide sequence: TGTGCCACCTACTCCCGGAGAGATAGTCAAGAGATCCAGTACTTC.

There are many counts of this clonotype. This chain links TRBV12-3 or TRBV12-4 with TRBJ1-1; the match to TRBD1 covers 8 bases. There are 15 residues in the CDR3. After removal of 5 bases from V and 11 bases from J, the junction contained 16 bases not matched to a gene. The CDR3 DNA follows: TGTGCCAGCAGTACGGGGACAGGTGATAGTTCTCGGGCTTTCTTT. It encodes CASSTGTGDSSRAFF.

In this sample, this clonotype turned up many times. V and J are TRBV10-3 and TRBJ2-7; D ambiguous. The length of the CDR3 is 11 residues. Trimming shortened V by 3 bases and J by 6 bases, and 6 bases separated the two germline ends. Germline CDR1 ENHRY, CDR2 SYGVKD. CDR3 nucleotides: TGTGCCATCAGTGAAGGCGGCGAGCAGTACTTC. Residues: CAISEGGEQYF.

This clonotype was recorded at least ten times. V is TRBV10-3 and J is TRBJ1-2; 11 nucleotides line up with TRBD1. This CDR3 comprises 16 residues. The V segment lost 1 base and the J segment 8 bases; nucleotides outside the gene matches: 9. The germline CDR1 and CDR2 sequences are ENHRY and SYGVKD. DNA of the CDR3: TGTGCCATCAGTGAGTACCCCCGGGACAGGGGGTTAGGCTACACCTTC. Protein sequence: CAISEYPRDRGLGYTF.

At least ten counts were recorded for this clonotype. The rearrangement joins TRBV18 to TRBJ1-1, with D uncertain. Trimming stripped 4 bases from V and 0 bases from J, with 12 bases between. This CDR3 contains 15 residues. Germline values: CDR1 KGHSH, CDR2 LQKENI. Here the CDR3 reads CASSLSGYMNTEAFF. DNA for the CDR3: TGTGCCAGCTCACTATCGGGATACATGAACACTGAAGCTTTCTTT.